These 14 T cell receptor beta chains originate from one sample sequenced in a study of blood T cell repertoires in COVID-19. The repertoire was sequenced with immunoSEQ multiplex PCR; TCRdb's copy has only in-frame clones and lacks some. The sample lists 330,000 or so clones, 92% occurring once. The sequencing input was PBMCs or T cells enriched from blood (not recorded which). The receptor source for this set is a woman under 40 who had recovered from COVID-19.

The chain links TRBV6-1 to TRBJ2-4; no definite D call. CDR3 length: 14 amino acids. Trimming stripped 2 bases from V and 0 bases from J, with 5 bases between. Germline CDR1 MNHNS, CDR2 SASEGT. The CDR3 region is CASSEHLAKNIQYF. CDR3 coding DNA: TGTGCCAGCAGTGAACACTTAGCCAAAAACATTCAGTACTTC.

The chain joins TRBV7-9 to TRBJ1-3; 8 nucleotides agree with TRBD1. This CDR3 region has 16 residues. Germline V gene sequence: CDR1 SEHNR, CDR2 FQNEAQ (reference sequence). Trimming removed 5 bases from V and 3 bases from J; junction bases left unmatched: 9. The DNA for the CDR3 is TGTGCCAGCAGCCCCCGGACAGGGAACCGTGGAAACACCATATATTTT. It translates to CASSPRTGNRGNTIYF.

The V call is TRBV20-1, the J call TRBJ1-1; a weak D match, TRBD1 (5 bases). There are 14 residues in the CDR3. Trimming cost V 3 bases and J 0 bases, with 11 bases left between them. The germline V gene encodes CDR1 DFQATT and CDR2 SNEGSKA (reference sequence). CDR3 nucleotides: TGCAGTGCTAGTCAGGGATACATGAACACTGAAGCTTTCTTT. This codes for CSASQGYMNTEAFF.

The chain employs TRBV29-1 and TRBJ2-2, with D perhaps matching TRBD1 (5 bases). Germline CDR1 is SQVTM and CDR2 is ANQGSEA. The length of the CDR3 is 13 residues. V gave up 3 bases and J gave up 2 bases, with 7 bases separating them. The DNA for the CDR3 is TGCAGCGTTGACGGACAAAACACCGGGGAGCTGTTTTTT. It encodes CSVDGQNTGELFF.

The chain links TRBV28 to TRBJ2-1, with 8 bases matching TRBD1. The CDR3 has 15 residues. Germline trimming cut 3 bases from V and 2 bases from J; bases unmatched to any gene: 3. CDR1 and CDR2 from the germline V gene are MDHEN and SYDVKM. The DNA of the CDR3 is TGTGCCAGCAGTTTCGGACAGGGCCCCTACAATGAGCAGTTCTTC. It specifies CASSFGQGPYNEQFF.

The CDR3 region is CASSESLYNEQFF. The CDR3, as DNA: TGTGCCAGCAGTGAATCTCTTTACAATGAGCAGTTCTTC. The chain has TRBV2 and TRBJ2-1; D is undetermined. Trimming removed 2 bases from V and 4 bases from J, with 6 bases in between. CDR3 length: 13 amino acids. Germline values: CDR1 SNHLY, CDR2 FYNNEI.

The chain's CDR3 is CATSSLWGVITDTQYF. The CDR3 DNA sequence: TGTGCCACCAGCAGCCTGTGGGGGGTTATAACAGATACGCAGTATTTT. The chain joins TRBV15 to TRBJ2-3; TRBD2 is a possible D gene (6 bases). The ends were cut back, 3 bases at V and 3 bases at J, with 16 bases in the middle. CDR3 length equals 16 residues. The V gene's germline CDR1 is LNHNV and CDR2 YYDKDF (reference sequence).

CDR3 nucleotide sequence: TGTGCCAGCAGGAACCAGAATTCACCCCTCCACTTT. Encoded protein: CASRNQNSPLHF. J is TRBJ1-6 and V is TRBV2; D gene unclear. The V gene's germline CDR1 is SNHLY and CDR2 FYNNEI. V was clipped by 6 bases and J by 7 bases, with 7 bases between them. CDR3 size: 12 residues.

The chain joins TRBV5-4 to TRBJ2-7, with 11 bases lining up with TRBD2. CDR1 is SGHNT and CDR2 is YYREEE in the germline V gene (reference sequence). CDR3 length equals 16 residues. After removal of 2 bases from V and 3 bases from J, the junction contained 7 bases not matched to a gene. For the CDR3, the DNA is TGTGCCAGCAGCTTAGGGGGGACTAGCGGAAACTACGAGCAGTACTTC. It encodes CASSLGGTSGNYEQYF.

The chain's CDR3 is CASKGIRGKGQPQHF. The CDR3 DNA reads as TGTGCCAGCAAAGGAATCCGCGGGAAGGGTCAGCCCCAGCATTTT. The chain carries TRBV28 and TRBJ1-5, with D uncertain. V was pared by 7 bases and J by 6 bases, with 19 bases between. The CDR3 totals 15 residues. The germline CDR1 and CDR2 sequences are MDHEN and SYDVKM. The full variable domain, its missing parts supplied by reference TRBV28 and TRBJ1-5, is DVKVTQSSRYLVKRTGEKVFLECVQDMDHENMFWYRQDPGLGLRLIYFSYDVKMKEKGDIPEGYSVSREKKERFSLILESASTNQTSMYLCASKGIRGKGQPQHFGDGTRLSIL.

The V call is TRBV7-9, the J call TRBJ2-7; 8 bases are shared with TRBD1. The CDR3 has 15 amino acids. Germline V gene sequence: CDR1 SEHNR, CDR2 FQNEAQ (reference sequence). The junction had 8 bases not matched to a gene; V was cut back by 5 bases and J by 2 bases. The DNA of the CDR3 is TGTGCCAGCAGCCGACCCAGGACAGGGACCTACGAGCAGTACTTC. It encodes CASSRPRTGTYEQYF.

The chain couples TRBV10-3 to TRBJ1-6; 10 bases are a match to TRBD1. J was trimmed by 9 bases and V by 4 bases; bases with no gene match: 6. Germline lookup yields CDR1 ENHRY and CDR2 SYGVKD. This CDR3 has 15 residues. The CDR3 DNA reads TGTGCCATCAGTGTAGGACAGGGGGTAGGTTCACCCCTCCACTTT. Residues: CAISVGQGVGSPLHF.

V and J are TRBV12-2 and TRBJ2-7; TRBD2 is the table's D call and was not checked against the DNA. TRBV12-2 constitutes a pseudogene. This CDR3 has 11 amino acids. Here the CDR3 reads CASRSCYEQYF. The CDR3 nucleotides are TGTGCAAGTCGCTCCTGCTACGAGCAGTACTTC.

The CDR3 spells CASSLVQTSGRANEQFF. CDR3 bases: TGTGCCAGCAGCTTAGTCCAAACTAGCGGGAGGGCCAATGAGCAGTTCTTC. This chain joins TRBV7-9 and TRBJ2-1, with TRBD2 matching 13 bases. With 1 base clipped from V and 6 bases from J, the junction kept 6 bases outside the gene matches. Germline values: CDR1 SEHNR, CDR2 FQNEAQ (reference sequence). The CDR3 covers 17 residues.